Listed below are T cell receptor beta chains from one sample, sequenced in a study of blood T cells in healthy people across ages. TCRdb itself ran the 5' RACE reads through MiXCR, one entry per CDR3 protein. The profile shows approximately 1.5 million distinct CDR3 sequences, less than 45% of them singletons. What was sequenced was blood. These TCRs come from a woman in her late teens or twenties in good health. Both conserved end residues are part of each CDR3. The D gene is left open where the match is weak.

TRBV5-1	16	TRBD2	CASSFTSGHVYNEQFF
TRBV5-1	15	.	CASSLVAGGLNIQYF
TRBV29-1	14	.	CSVGLVAFTDTQYF
TRBV28	13	.	CASSSPSRYGYTF
TRBV6-4	14	TRBD2	CASSDWTSVETQYF
TRBV15	14	.	CATSPGGEADTQYF
TRBV6-5	13	.	CATNRVSAGELFF
TRBV12-3/TRBV12-4	14	.	CASSHMPGGNEQFF
TRBV5-1	15	.	CASSTGTVRTDTQYF
TRBV2	13	.	CASSWGVQETQYF
TRBV20-1	13	.	CSAFRVEGEKLFF
TRBV12-3/TRBV12-4	16	TRBD2	CASSFGDYGAPDTQYF
TRBV7-2	16	.	CASSFQGSGFNQPQHF
TRBV11-2	17	.	CASSLDGRTSMNTEAFF
TRBV20-1	15	TRBD2	CSARAPGLASNEQFF
TRBV20-1	14	TRBD1	CSAGGQGSPGELFF
TRBV6-1	15	TRBD2	CASSETSGGSYEQYF